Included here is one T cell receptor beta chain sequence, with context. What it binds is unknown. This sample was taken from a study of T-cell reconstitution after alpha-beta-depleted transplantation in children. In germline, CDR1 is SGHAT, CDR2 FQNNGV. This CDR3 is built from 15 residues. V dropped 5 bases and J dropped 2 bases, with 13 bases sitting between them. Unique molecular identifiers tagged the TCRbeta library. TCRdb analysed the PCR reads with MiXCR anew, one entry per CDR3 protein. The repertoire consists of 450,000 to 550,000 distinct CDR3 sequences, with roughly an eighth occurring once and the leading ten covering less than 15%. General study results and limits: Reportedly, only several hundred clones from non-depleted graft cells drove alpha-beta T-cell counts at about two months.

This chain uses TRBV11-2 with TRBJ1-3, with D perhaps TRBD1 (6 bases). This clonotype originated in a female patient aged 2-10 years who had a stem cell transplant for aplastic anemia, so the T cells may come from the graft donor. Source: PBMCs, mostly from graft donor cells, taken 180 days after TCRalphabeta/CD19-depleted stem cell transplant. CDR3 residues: CASSPRQAPGNTIYF. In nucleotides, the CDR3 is TGTGCCAGCAGCCCGAGACAGGCCCCTGGAAACACCATATATTTT.